Sequencing of this T cell receptor beta chain was carried out in a study of glioma-infiltrating T cells. This clonotype was picked up a small number of times. No antigen is known for it. Whole-study findings and limits: Tissue-blood divergence was below expectation in non-neoplastic patients, above in gliomas. A blood CDR3 motif signature was depleted in highly divergent patients.

Trimming cost V 0 bases and J 7 bases, with 12 bases left between them. CDR1 SEHNR and CDR2 FQNEAQ come from the germline V gene (reference sequence). This CDR3 has 14 residues. TCR alpha and beta CDR3 regions were amplified from RNA using iRepertoire nested multiplex PCR. TCRdb ran MiXCR on the multiplex PCR reads and lists one entry per CDR3 protein. The sample has roughly 350,000 distinct CDR3 sequences, approximately 42% seen once. The origin of this receptor is a human donor with low-grade glioma or glioblastoma, undergoing nonglioma brain surgery, or in good health (not recorded which). Sequencing was carried out using glioma tissue, nonneoplastic brain tissue, or PBMCs (not recorded which). The chain couples TRBV7-9 to TRBJ1-2, with D maybe TRBD1 (5 bases). The DNA for the CDR3 is TGTGCCAGCAGCTTAGCGCAGAGGGGTAGTGGCTACACCTTC. Translating gives CASSLAQRGSGYTF.